The 5 T cell receptor beta chains below all came from one sample that was sequenced in a study of T cell responses to AZD1222 COVID-19 vaccine. Method: immunoSEQ multiplex PCR; TCRdb's copy keeps in-frame clones and lacks some. The sample includes 250,000 to 300,000 clones, 94% of them seen just once. The sample was peripheral blood, taken 28 days after the second AZD1222 dose. These receptors all come from an adult who received the AZD1222 COVID-19 vaccine.

The chain combines TRBV19 with TRBJ1-5; D ambiguous. Looked up from germline, CDR1 is LNHDA and CDR2 is SQIVND (reference sequence). With 5 bases removed from V and 0 bases from J, the gap between germline ends came to 8 bases. The CDR3 is 14 residues long. CDR3 DNA sequence: TGTGCCAGTAGTTCCACCGGTAGCAATCAGCCCCAGCATTTT. The encoded protein is CASSSTGSNQPQHF.

J is TRBJ1-2 and V is TRBV15; unclear D gene. Germline V gives CDR1 LNHNV, CDR2 YYDKDF (reference sequence). Trimming cost V 0 bases and J 2 bases, with 4 bases left between them. CDR3 length: 13 residues. The CDR3 region has the DNA TGTGCCACCAGCAGAGAGCTGAACTATGGCTACACCTTC. It yields the protein CATSRELNYGYTF. The full variable domain, in which reference TRBV15 and TRBJ1-2 provide the parts outside the CDR3, is DAMVIQNPRYQVTQFGKPVTLSCSQTLNHNVMYWYQQKSSQAPKLLFHYYDKDFNNEADTPDNFQSRRPNTSFCFLDIRSPGLGDTAMYLCATSRELNYGYTFGSGTRLTVV.

The V call is TRBV4-1, the J call TRBJ1-5; 7 positions agree with TRBD1. The V and J ends lost 4 bases and 2 bases, in that order; junction bases with no gene match: 5. The germline CDR1 and CDR2 sequences are MGHRA and YSYEKL. This CDR3 spans 15 amino acids. CDR3 protein: CASSLTGTGNQPQHF. The CDR3 DNA follows: TGCGCCAGCAGCCTAACCGGGACAGGCAATCAGCCCCAGCATTTT.

The chain joins TRBV7-8 to TRBJ2-1, with a weak D call TRBD2 (6 bases). Germline CDR1 reads SGHVS; CDR2 reads FQNEAQ. CDR3 length: 22 residues. The V and J ends lost 5 bases and 0 bases respectively, with 32 bases between them. This CDR3 is CASSHPPWGVLAGRSSYNEQFF. CDR3 DNA: TGTGCCAGCAGCCACCCGCCCTGGGGGGTACTAGCCGGAAGAAGCTCCTACAATGAGCAGTTCTTC.

This clone was detected once. This CDR3 is CASSLGGTSGRASYNEQFF. CDR3 in DNA: TGTGCCAGCAGCTTAGGGGGGACTAGCGGGAGGGCCTCCTACAATGAGCAGTTCTTC. V and J are TRBV7-2 and TRBJ2-1, with 16 bases aligning to TRBD2. CDR1 is SGHTA and CDR2 is FQGNSA in the germline V gene. The CDR3 consists of 19 residues. With 1 base clipped from V and 0 bases from J, the junction kept 3 bases outside the gene matches.